The 26 T cell receptor beta chains listed next were all sequenced from one sample in a study of early T cells in non-severe SARS-CoV-2 infection. TCRdb fed the 5' RACE reads into MiXCR, producing one record per CDR3 protein. The table has 40,000 or so distinct CDR3 sequences, 11% seen once. The specimen sequenced was whole blood. These receptor sequences come from an adult who was a healthcare worker with PCR-confirmed SARS-CoV-2 infection or an uninfected control (not recorded which).

CDR3 DNA sequence: TGCAGTGCTAGGCGCGGTTACAATGAGCAGTTCTTC. Protein sequence: CSARRGYNEQFF. The rearrangement links TRBV20-1 to TRBJ2-1; D ambiguous. V was cut by 3 bases and J by 4 bases, with 7 bases left in between. The CDR3 is made up of 12 amino acids. Germline V gene lookup returns CDR1 DFQATT and CDR2 SNEGSKA (reference sequence).

At least ten counts were recorded for this clonotype. This chain connects TRBV28 to TRBJ2-1; D is unclear. This CDR3 contains 12 residues. Germline assignment: CDR1 MDHEN and CDR2 SYDVKM. Trimming took 1 base from V and 9 from J, leaving 7 bases between them. The CDR3 region has the DNA TGTGCCAGCAGTTTATCTTGGGGTGAGCAGTTCTTC. This codes for CASSLSWGEQFF.

The table lists this clonotype with many counts. V is TRBV7-2 and J is TRBJ2-1, with TRBD1 as a possible D gene (6 bases). From germline, CDR1 is SGHTA and CDR2 FQGNSA. The CDR3 covers 13 residues. Trimming took 7 bases from V and 6 from J, leaving 13 bases between them. CDR3 sequence reads: CASNQDRFNEQFF. The CDR3, as DNA: TGTGCCAGCAACCAAGACAGGTTCAATGAGCAGTTCTTC.

This clonotype was detected many times. The V gene is TRBV5-1, the J gene TRBJ1-5; the D gene is possibly TRBD1 (6 bases). Trimming cost V 0 bases and J 6 bases, with 13 bases left between them. From germline, CDR1 is SGHRS and CDR2 YFSETQ. This CDR3 is built from 15 residues. CDR3 nucleotide sequence: TGCGCCAGCAGCTTGGAGGGGGGCCCCTCTCAGCCCCAGCATTTT. This translates into CASSLEGGPSQPQHF. The variable domain in full, with the rest retrieved from reference TRBV5-1 and TRBJ1-5, is KAGVTQTPRYLIKTRGQQVTLSCSPISGHRSVSWYQQTPGQGLQFLFEYFSETQRNKGNFPGRFSGRQFSNSRSEMNVSTLELGDSALYLCASSLEGGPSQPQHFGDGTRLSIL.

The chain employs TRBV6-5 and TRBJ2-2; no firm D call. The CDR3 contains 14 residues. The germline gives CDR1 MNHEY, CDR2 SVGAGI. Trimming took 6 bases from V and 3 from J, leaving 11 bases between them. This CDR3 reads CASRTTQHTGELFF. CDR3 DNA: TGTGCCAGCAGGACCACACAGCACACCGGGGAGCTGTTTTTT.

Comment on this clonotype: At one end the junction does not follow the germline gene, possibly because of a read error. The CDR3 reads CASSLWTSGRRGSRETQYF. For the CDR3, the DNA is TGTGCCAGCAGTCTATGGACTAGCGGGAGACGAGGATCCCGGGAGACCCAGTACTTC. This chain uses TRBV28 with TRBJ2-5; the match to TRBD2 covers 13 bases. CDR1 is MDHEN and CDR2 is SYDVKM in the germline V gene. This CDR3 is 19 amino acids long.

The chain has TRBV12-3 or TRBV12-4 and TRBJ2-3, with D possibly matching TRBD1 (5 bases). The V gene lost 5 bases and the J gene lost 3 bases, with 15 bases spanning the gap. CDR3 size: 15 residues. Written as DNA, the CDR3 is TGTGCCAGCAGTGCTAGGCAGGGTGGAACAGATACGCAGTATTTT. This gives the protein CASSARQGGTDTQYF.

This clonotype was seen at least ten times. The chain links TRBV11-1 to TRBJ2-3; D not resolved. The germline gives CDR1 SGHAT, CDR2 FQDESV (reference sequence). V was trimmed by 3 bases and J by 2 bases, leaving 12 bases between them. The CDR3 runs 15 residues. The CDR3 DNA reads TGTGCCAGCAGCTTCAATCCTGGGAACACAGATACGCAGTATTTT. Translating it yields CASSFNPGNTDTQYF.

A few counts support this clonotype. The V call is TRBV28, the J call TRBJ2-7, with D unclear. Germline CDR1 and CDR2: MDHEN and SYDVKM. CDR3 size: 12 residues. Trimming cost V 9 bases and J 4 bases, with 13 bases left between them. The CDR3: CASEDVEYEQYF. The CDR3 bases are TGTGCCAGTGAAGACGTGGAGTACGAGCAGTACTTC.

V gene TRBV30 combines with J gene TRBJ1-2; D gene ambiguous. Trimming took 7 bases from V and 4 from J, leaving 16 bases between them. Germline V gene sequence: CDR1 GTSNPN, CDR2 SVGIG (reference sequence). The CDR3 runs to 13 residues. The CDR3 spells CASPTPAGYGYTF. The CDR3 DNA is TGTGCCTCCCCGACGCCTGCGGGCTATGGCTACACCTTC.

This clonotype was counted at least ten times. DNA of the CDR3: TGTGCCAGCAGGACCGGGACTCAAGGCTACACCTTC. Residues: CASRTGTQGYTF. The J gene is TRBJ1-2, the V gene TRBV12-3 or TRBV12-4, with a weak D call TRBD1 (5 bases). V gave up 6 bases and J gave up 8 bases, with 13 bases separating them. The CDR3 totals 12 residues.

In its sample, this clonotype was seen many times. The chain has TRBV5-6 and TRBJ2-3, with TRBD1 identical over 12 bases. CDR1 and CDR2 from the germline V gene are SGHDT and YYEEEE. V gave up 4 bases and J gave up 4 bases; unmatched junction bases: 7. This CDR3 region has 16 residues. CDR3 sequence: CASSPPGTGGADTQYF. CDR3 DNA sequence: TGTGCCAGCAGCCCGCCCGGGACAGGGGGCGCAGATACGCAGTATTTT.

Many counts were recorded for this clonotype. The CDR3 DNA reads TGTGCCAGCAGTGAGTTGGGATACGAGCAGTACTTC. Translation: CASSELGYEQYF. The rearrangement links TRBV6-1 to TRBJ2-7; D is ambiguous. This CDR3 is built from 12 residues. The germline gives CDR1 MNHNS, CDR2 SASEGT. Trimming left V 3 bases short and J 4 bases short, with 7 bases between.

This clonotype occurred once. This clone may be a read error of a much larger clone one base away. J is TRBJ2-3 and V is TRBV28; possible D gene TRBD1, 5 bases. Trimming removed 7 bases at V and 5 bases at J, with 7 bases between. CDR3 length: 11 amino acids. Germline loops: CDR1 MDHEN, CDR2 SYDVKM. CDR3 sequence reads: CASKGIDTQYF. The CDR3 DNA is TGTGCCAGCAAGGGGATAGATACGCAGTATTTT. Full variable domain (remainder filled in from reference TRBV28 and TRBJ2-3): DVKVTQSSRYLVKRTGEKVFLECVQDMDHENMFWYRQDPGLGLRLIYFSYDVKMKEKGDIPEGYSVSREKKERFSLILESASTNQTSMYLCASKGIDTQYFGPGTRLTVL.

This clonotype was seen many times. The chain carries TRBV3-1 and TRBJ1-4, with a weak D call TRBD1 (5 bases). There are 18 residues in the CDR3. The germline V gene has CDR1 LGHDT and CDR2 YNNKEL (reference sequence). The ends were cut back, 4 bases at V and 0 bases at J, with 18 bases in the middle. CDR3 nucleotide sequence: TGTGCCAGCAGCCGGTCGGGGCAGACCCTTGCAACTAATGAAAAACTGTTTTTT. It codes for CASSRSGQTLATNEKLFF.

The gene calls are TRBV6-2 or TRBV6-3 and TRBJ1-1, with D possibly matching TRBD1 (5 bases). Trimming shortened V by 2 bases and J by 1 base, and 11 bases separated the two germline ends. CDR1 and CDR2 (germline): MNHEY, SVGEGT. The CDR3 is 15 residues long. This CDR3 is CASSYGGKGNTEAFF. In nucleotides, the CDR3 is TGTGCCAGCAGTTACGGGGGGAAGGGGAACACTGAAGCTTTCTTT.

This clonotype was observed a few times. The chain employs TRBV4-2 and TRBJ2-7; no clear D. Trimming took off 6 bases at V and 7 bases at J, with 19 bases between the two ends. The CDR3 loop spans 14 amino acids. Germline values: CDR1 LGHNA, CDR2 YNFKEQ. The CDR3 loop is CASSQTLYTTEQYF. CDR3 DNA: TGTGCCAGCAGTCAGACACTTTATACAACGGAGCAGTACTTC.

In this sample, this clonotype turned up many times. The V call is TRBV18, the J call TRBJ2-7; unclear D gene. V lost 6 bases and J lost 4, with 10 bases in between. This CDR3 is 12 amino acids long. Looked up from germline, CDR1 is KGHSH and CDR2 is LQKENI. The CDR3 is CASSPGPYEQYF. CDR3 in DNA: TGTGCCAGCTCCCCGGGCCCTTACGAGCAGTACTTC. The full variable domain, with the rest looked up from reference TRBV18 and TRBJ2-7, is NAGVMQNPRHLVRRRGQEARLRCSPMKGHSHVYWYRQLPEEGLKFMVYLQKENIIDESGMPKERFSAEFPKEGPSILRIQQVVRGDSAAYFCASSPGPYEQYFGPGTRLTVT.

This clonotype was observed at least ten times. This chain connects TRBV12-3 or TRBV12-4 to TRBJ1-6; 10 bases are a match to TRBD1. The CDR3 length is 15 residues. Trimming cost V 2 bases and J 7 bases; bases outside gene matches: 2. CDR3 DNA sequence: TGTGCCAGCAGTTTAAGACAGGGGGCGAATTCACCCCTCCACTTT. Amino acids: CASSLRQGANSPLHF.

This clonotype was counted only a few times. V usage is TRBV28 and J usage is TRBJ2-1; 12 nucleotides align to TRBD2. V was pared by 5 bases and J by 8 bases, with 7 bases of the junction left unmatched. Germline lookup yields CDR1 MDHEN and CDR2 SYDVKM. The CDR3 extends over 15 amino acids. The CDR3 sequence: CASSPTSGSWYEQFF. Written as DNA, the CDR3 is TGTGCCAGCAGTCCGACTAGCGGGAGTTGGTATGAGCAGTTCTTC.

This clonotype was found many times. V gene TRBV7-2 combines with J gene TRBJ2-3; perhaps TRBD2 as D (7 bases). This CDR3 spans 16 amino acids. V lost 5 bases and J lost 3, with 18 bases in between. The V gene's germline CDR1 is SGHTA and CDR2 FQGNSA. This CDR3 is CASSPPGRGWTDTQYF. CDR3 DNA sequence: TGTGCCAGCAGCCCCCCGGGGAGGGGGTGGACAGATACGCAGTATTTT.

This clonotype was observed many times. This chain's CDR3 is CASSAKGRWDTQYF. Here the CDR3 DNA reads TGTGCCAGCAGCGCTAAGGGCAGATGGGATACGCAGTATTTT. The chain recombines TRBV5-4 with TRBJ2-3, with D unclear. Looked up from germline, CDR1 is SGHNT and CDR2 is YYREEE (reference sequence). V dropped 4 bases and J dropped 6 bases, with 15 bases sitting between them. The length of the CDR3 is 14 residues.

This clonotype was counted only a few times. V is TRBV29-1 and J is TRBJ2-1, with 7 bases lining up with TRBD2. Losses at the gene ends were 5 bases for V and 8 bases for J; bases not matched to a gene: 9. From germline, CDR1 is SQVTM and CDR2 ANQGSEA. The CDR3 sequence is 13 residues long. CDR3 loop: CSVISGTTDEQFF. As DNA, the CDR3 is TGCAGCGTTATTTCGGGGACTACCGATGAGCAGTTCTTC.

The table lists this clonotype with many counts. V and J are TRBV7-2 and TRBJ1-1; 7 bases line up with TRBD1. The V and J ends lost 0 bases and 3 bases, in that order; junction bases with no gene match: 7. The CDR3 length is 16 residues. Germline V gives CDR1 SGHTA, CDR2 FQGNSA. The CDR3 here is CASSLALTGWHTEAFF. The CDR3 DNA reads as TGTGCCAGCAGCTTAGCCCTGACAGGGTGGCACACTGAAGCTTTCTTT. Filled out from reference TRBV7-2 and TRBJ1-1, the complete variable domain reads GAGVSQSPSNKVTEKGKDVELRCDPISGHTALYWYRQSLGQGLEFLIYFQGNSAPDKSGLPSDRFSAERTGGSVSTLTIQRTQQEDSAVYLCASSLALTGWHTEAFFGQGTRLTVV.

The chain carries TRBV6-2 or TRBV6-3 and TRBJ2-7, with 8 bases that match TRBD1. Germline V gene lookup returns CDR1 MNHEY and CDR2 SVGEGT. This CDR3 is built from 14 residues. J was trimmed by 6 bases and V by 7 bases; bases with no gene match: 11. For the CDR3, the DNA is TGTGCCAGCAAATTTCGGGACAGGCCGAGCGAGCAGTACTTC. Translating it yields CASKFRDRPSEQYF.

Only a few counts were recorded for this clonotype. CDR3 protein: CASSLVGTGVNEQYF. In DNA form, the CDR3 reads TGCGCCAGCAGCTTGGTAGGGACAGGGGTCAACGAGCAGTACTTC. The rearrangement links TRBV5-1 to TRBJ2-7; TRBD1 matches at 10 bases. CDR1 and CDR2 (germline): SGHRS, YFSETQ. CDR3 length: 15 residues. V dropped 0 bases and J dropped 5; count of bases not matched to a gene: 5. The full variable domain, rest sourced from reference TRBV5-1 and TRBJ2-7, is KAGVTQTPRYLIKTRGQQVTLSCSPISGHRSVSWYQQTPGQGLQFLFEYFSETQRNKGNFPGRFSGRQFSNSRSEMNVSTLELGDSALYLCASSLVGTGVNEQYFGPGTRLTVT.